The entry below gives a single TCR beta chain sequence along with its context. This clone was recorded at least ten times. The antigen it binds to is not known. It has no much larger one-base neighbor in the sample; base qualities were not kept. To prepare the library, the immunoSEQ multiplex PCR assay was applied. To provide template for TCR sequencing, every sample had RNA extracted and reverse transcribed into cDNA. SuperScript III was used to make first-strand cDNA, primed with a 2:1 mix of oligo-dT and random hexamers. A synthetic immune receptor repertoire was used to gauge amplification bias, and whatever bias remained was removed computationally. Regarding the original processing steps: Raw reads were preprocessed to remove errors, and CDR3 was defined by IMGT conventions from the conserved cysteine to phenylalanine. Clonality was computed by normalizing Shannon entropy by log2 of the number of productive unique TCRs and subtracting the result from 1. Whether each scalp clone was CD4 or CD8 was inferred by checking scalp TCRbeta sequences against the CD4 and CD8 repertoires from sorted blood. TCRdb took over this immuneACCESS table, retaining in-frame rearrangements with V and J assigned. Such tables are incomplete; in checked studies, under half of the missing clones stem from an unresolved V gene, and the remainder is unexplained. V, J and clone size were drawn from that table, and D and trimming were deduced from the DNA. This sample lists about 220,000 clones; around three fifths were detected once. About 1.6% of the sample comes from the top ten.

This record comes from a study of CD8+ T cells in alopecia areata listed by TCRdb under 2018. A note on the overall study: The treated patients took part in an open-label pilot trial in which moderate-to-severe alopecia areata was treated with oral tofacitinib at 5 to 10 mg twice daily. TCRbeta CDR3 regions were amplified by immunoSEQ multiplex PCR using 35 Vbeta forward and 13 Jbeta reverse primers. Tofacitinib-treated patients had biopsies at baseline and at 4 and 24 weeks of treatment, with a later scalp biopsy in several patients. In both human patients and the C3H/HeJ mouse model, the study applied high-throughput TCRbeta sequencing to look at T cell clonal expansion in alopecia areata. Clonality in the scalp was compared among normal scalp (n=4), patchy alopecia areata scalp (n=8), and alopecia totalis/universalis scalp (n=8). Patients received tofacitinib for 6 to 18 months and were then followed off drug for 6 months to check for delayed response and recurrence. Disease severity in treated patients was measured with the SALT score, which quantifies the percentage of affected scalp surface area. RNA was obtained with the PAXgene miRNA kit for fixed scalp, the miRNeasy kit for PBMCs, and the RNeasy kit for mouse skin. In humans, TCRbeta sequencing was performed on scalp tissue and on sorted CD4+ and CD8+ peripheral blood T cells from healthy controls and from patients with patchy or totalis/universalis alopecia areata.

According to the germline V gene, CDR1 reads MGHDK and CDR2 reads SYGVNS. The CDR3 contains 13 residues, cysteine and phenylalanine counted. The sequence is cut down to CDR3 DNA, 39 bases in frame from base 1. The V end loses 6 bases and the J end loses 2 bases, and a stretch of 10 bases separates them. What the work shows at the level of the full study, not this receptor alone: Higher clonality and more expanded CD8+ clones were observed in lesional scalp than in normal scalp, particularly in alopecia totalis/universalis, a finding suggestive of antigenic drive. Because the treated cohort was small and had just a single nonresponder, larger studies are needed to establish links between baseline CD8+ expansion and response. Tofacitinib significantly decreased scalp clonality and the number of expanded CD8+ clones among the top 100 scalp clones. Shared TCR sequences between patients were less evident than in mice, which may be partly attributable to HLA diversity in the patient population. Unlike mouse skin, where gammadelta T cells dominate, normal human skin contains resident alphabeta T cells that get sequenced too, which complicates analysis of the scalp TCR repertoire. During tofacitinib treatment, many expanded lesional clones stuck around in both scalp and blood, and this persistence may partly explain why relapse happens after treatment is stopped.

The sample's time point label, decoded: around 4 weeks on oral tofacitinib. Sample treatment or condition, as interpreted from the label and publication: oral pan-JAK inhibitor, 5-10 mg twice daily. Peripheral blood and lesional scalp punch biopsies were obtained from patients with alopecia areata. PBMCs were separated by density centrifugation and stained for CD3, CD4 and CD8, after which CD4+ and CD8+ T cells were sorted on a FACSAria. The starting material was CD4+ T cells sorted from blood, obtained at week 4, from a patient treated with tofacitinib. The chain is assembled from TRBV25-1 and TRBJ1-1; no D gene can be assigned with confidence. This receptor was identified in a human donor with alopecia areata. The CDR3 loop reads CASSARINTEAFF. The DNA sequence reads TGTGCCAGCAGCGCAAGAATTAACACTGAAGCTTTCTTT.